This T cell receptor (beta chain) was identified in a study of T cell responses to AZD1222 COVID-19 vaccine (dated by TCRdb to about 2021). Background on the whole study: AZD1222 recipients with second doses at about 4 weeks or about 12 weeks were pooled, because spike-specific TCR depth and breadth did not differ between schedules. Trial participants were enrolled by age into 18-55, 56-69 and 70-plus year subgroups, with roughly 160, 29 and 62 TCR-sequenced participants respectively. A total of just over 230 trial participants underwent TCR sequencing, of whom 207 had received two doses of AZD1222 and approximately 26 had received two doses of the MenACWY control vaccine. What the authors observed across the whole study: Conclusions about previously exposed vaccinees were limited because only six AZD1222 recipients were SARS-CoV-2 seropositive at baseline. After two AZD1222 doses, spike-specific TCR breadth and depth were significantly higher than at day 0 and than in MenACWY recipients. Because no day 14 peak-response samples were available, repertoires were characterized only after the peak T cell response. Most participants were white British and females outnumbered males, and the authors suggested that clonal diversity may have been underestimated. The 56-69-year group was small, and its depth increase did not reach significance, likely because of low power. Reportedly, almost half of the unique spike-specific TCRs recognized epitopes lying outside the regions that are mutated in the B.1.351 and B.1.1.7 variants. CD4 TCRs associated with the vaccine covered the entire spike protein, and the dominant responses were in regions 160-218 and 743-854.

Notes on this clone: Its antigen remains unidentified. No quality values exist for individual bases; no much larger clone is one base distant.

The CDR3 covers 16 residues, taking in both the cysteine and the phenylalanine. Kept here is only the CDR3 DNA, which spans 48 bases and is read in frame from base 1. The germline V gene encodes CDR1 SGHVS and CDR2 FQNEAQ. Trimming leaves V shorter by 5 bases and J shorter by 2 bases, with the junction holding 11 bases beyond the gene matches. The time point label on this specimen signifies: baseline before first vaccination. Vaccinee samples were obtained from the UK trials COV001 and COV002, which included a single-blind randomized controlled phase 2/3 trial of AZD1222 (ChAdOx1 nCoV-19) in healthy adults. Trial participant PBMC samples were collected at day 0 and day 28 after the second dose for TCRbeta chain sequencing. The CDR3 regions of human TCRbeta chains were subjected to immunosequencing. In the paper's pipeline: TCRs in the repertoires were matched against a reference library of SARS-CoV-2-specific TCRs that had been generated with the MIRA antigen-specificity platform. Breadth meant the fraction of unique TCRs that were SARS-CoV-2-associated, whereas depth meant the fraction of total T cells that were SARS-CoV-2-associated. Using the MIRA data, every spike-specific TCR was mapped to the spike region that the TCR reacted to and assigned to either a CD4 or a CD8 class. Log10-transformed breadth and depth values were compared by one-way ANOVA with Sidak's multiple comparisons tests. In TCRdb, the immuneACCESS table is reduced to in-frame sequences with V and J assigned. These tables do not hold every clone; where another copy was compared, an unresolved V gene accounts for under half, and the others remain unexplained. Clonal size and the V and J genes are those of that table, whereas D and trimming came from the DNA. Within this sample are tens of thousands of clones, with about 87% of them counted one time only. Jointly, the top ten make up about 15% of the sample.

Sequencing was performed on peripheral blood, taken on day 0 of AZD1222 vaccination. The TCR sequence derives from an adult in good health. Recombination connected TRBV7-8 to TRBJ2-5, with 7 bases aligning to TRBD1. CDR3 sequence: CASSPEAGTAQETQYF. Here is the DNA: TGTGCCAGCAGCCCCGAGGCCGGGACAGCTCAAGAGACCCAGTACTTC.